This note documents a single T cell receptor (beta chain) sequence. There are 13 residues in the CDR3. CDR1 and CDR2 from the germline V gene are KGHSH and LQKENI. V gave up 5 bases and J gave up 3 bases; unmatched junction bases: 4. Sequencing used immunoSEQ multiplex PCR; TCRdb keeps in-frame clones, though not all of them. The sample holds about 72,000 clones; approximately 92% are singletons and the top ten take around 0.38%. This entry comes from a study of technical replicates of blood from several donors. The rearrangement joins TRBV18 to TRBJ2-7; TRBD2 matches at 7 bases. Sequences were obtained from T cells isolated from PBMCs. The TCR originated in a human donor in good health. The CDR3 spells CASSEAGLYEQYF. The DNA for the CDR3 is TGTGCCAGCTCAGAAGCGGGGCTCTACGAGCAGTACTTC.